The 23 T cell receptor beta chains listed next were all sequenced from one sample in a study of identical twins' blood T cells. Via MiXCR, TCRdb re-called the 5' RACE reads, giving one row per CDR3 protein. The sample lists roughly 340,000 distinct CDR3 sequences, roughly 30% seen once, with around 5.6% in the top ten. Sequencing was performed on PBMCs. Receptors were obtained from a woman aged 18 to 55 in good health.

This clonotype was detected a few times. The V gene is TRBV6-1, the J gene TRBJ2-1, with 8 nucleotides matching TRBD1. Germline CDR1 is MNHNS and CDR2 is SASEGT. Unmatched junction bases numbered 8, after V lost 8 bases and J lost 8 bases. The CDR3 has 13 residues. Written as DNA, the CDR3 is TGTGCCAGCTCCGGACAGGGTGGCGATGAGCAGTTCTTC. Translation gives CASSGQGGDEQFF.

In its sample, this clonotype was seen many times. The chain combines TRBV2 with TRBJ1-3; 7 nucleotides line up with TRBD1. This CDR3 has 15 amino acids. Trimming at V came to 5 bases and at J to 0 bases, leaving 4 bases not matched to a gene. The V gene's germline CDR1 is SNHLY and CDR2 FYNNEI. The CDR3 region is CASSRGQISGNTIYF. CDR3 sequence (DNA): TGTGCCAGCAGTCGGGGACAGATCTCTGGAAACACCATATATTTT.

Only a few counts were recorded for this clonotype. The V gene is TRBV5-6, the J gene TRBJ2-3; 8 bases are shared with TRBD2. Looked up from germline, CDR1 is SGHDT and CDR2 is YYEEEE. The CDR3 totals 14 residues. The ends lost 4 bases at V and 6 bases at J; junction bases unmatched: 7. The CDR3 protein is CASSRPASGDTQYF. The CDR3 DNA reads TGTGCCAGCAGCCGCCCTGCTAGCGGGGATACGCAGTATTTT.

This clonotype was detected ten times or more. The chain recombines TRBV12-3 or TRBV12-4 with TRBJ1-5, with D possibly matching TRBD1 (6 bases). Trimming took off 3 bases at V and 4 bases at J, with 10 bases between the two ends. The CDR3 totals 14 residues. CDR3 sequence: CASSLATGNQPQHF. In DNA form, the CDR3 reads TGTGCCAGCAGTTTGGCCACAGGGAATCAGCCCCAGCATTTT.

The chain recombines TRBV19 with TRBJ1-2; D not certain. Trimming pared 3 bases from V and 4 bases from J, leaving 6 bases between. The CDR3 length is 12 residues. Germline V lookup: CDR1 LNHDA, CDR2 SQIVND (reference sequence). The DNA of the CDR3 is TGTGCCAGTAGTATTCGGAGCTATGGCTACACCTTC. Translated, it gives CASSIRSYGYTF.

This clonotype turned up a few times. The rearrangement joins TRBV29-1 to TRBJ1-4; D is unresolved. Germline values: CDR1 SQVTM, CDR2 ANQGSEA. CDR3 size: 11 residues. Trimming shortened V by 7 bases and J by 5 bases, and 8 bases separated the two germline ends. The CDR3 DNA is TGCAGCGCCACTGAAAATGAAAAACTGTTTTTT. Translating it yields CSATENEKLFF.

The table lists this clonotype with a few counts. This sequence joins TRBV10-3 and TRBJ1-3; the D gene is possibly TRBD1 (6 bases). With 8 bases removed from V and 8 bases from J, the gap between germline ends came to 16 bases. Germline lookup yields CDR1 ENHRY and CDR2 SYGVKD. The CDR3 length is 13 residues. The CDR3, as DNA: TGTGCCATCCAACCCCGGACAGTCGACACCATATATTTT. Protein: CAIQPRTVDTIYF.

The chain joins TRBV5-1 to TRBJ2-7; D remains ambiguous. Germline CDR1 reads SGHRS; CDR2 reads YFSETQ. This CDR3 has 14 amino acids. Trimming shortened V by 4 bases and J by 0 bases, and 11 bases separated the two germline ends. The CDR3 region has the DNA TGCGCCAGCAGCAAAGACACTGACTCCTACGAGCAGTACTTC. It yields the protein CASSKDTDSYEQYF.

This clonotype occurred a few times. The genes are TRBV12-3 or TRBV12-4 and TRBJ1-5; no clear D. V lost 6 bases and J 7 bases, leaving 13 bases between the germline ends. This CDR3 is built from 13 residues. The CDR3 bases are TGTGCCAGCAGGAGGAGGGAACTCCAGCCCCAGCATTTT. This translates into CASRRRELQPQHF.

This clonotype came up a few times. The chain recombines TRBV20-1 with TRBJ2-1; D is unclear. Trimming pared 2 bases from V and 8 bases from J, leaving 7 bases between. The CDR3 consists of 11 residues. CDR1 is DFQATT, CDR2 SNEGSKA, per germline (reference sequence). CDR3 nucleotides: TGCAGTGCTAGATATGGGTATGAGCAGTTCTTC. This gives the protein CSARYGYEQFF.

This clonotype has more than one count but fewer than ten. The chain carries TRBV5-1 and TRBJ1-1, with D unclear. V was trimmed by 1 base and J by 4 bases, leaving 11 bases between them. Germline assignment: CDR1 SGHRS and CDR2 YFSETQ. The CDR3 runs to 14 residues. The CDR3: CASSLTGFGTEAFF. CDR3 nucleotide sequence: TGCGCCAGCAGCTTGACCGGGTTTGGCACTGAAGCTTTCTTT.

The V and J genes are TRBV7-9 and TRBJ1-1; possible D gene TRBD1, 5 bases. Per germline, CDR1 SEHNR and CDR2 FQNEAQ (reference sequence). The CDR3 is 12 amino acids. The V end was cut by 1 base, the J end by 11 bases, with 11 bases between. The CDR3 protein is CASSLGEGQAFF. The CDR3 nucleotides read TGTGCCAGCAGCTTAGGGGAGGGGCAGGCTTTCTTT.

The chain couples TRBV20-1 to TRBJ2-1, with D unclear. Germline assignment: CDR1 DFQATT and CDR2 SNEGSKA (reference sequence). V lost 8 bases to trimming and J lost 5 bases, with 19 bases between them. The CDR3 is made up of 14 amino acids. CDR3 loop: CSSKPPRPDNEQFF. The CDR3 nucleotides are TGCAGTTCAAAACCTCCCCGGCCAGACAATGAGCAGTTCTTC.

V is TRBV5-1 and J is TRBJ2-1; TRBD2 agrees at 8 bases. The germline V gene has CDR1 SGHRS and CDR2 YFSETQ. V trimming: 0 bases; J trimming: 4 bases; junction bases outside the gene matches: 3. This CDR3 has 15 amino acids. CDR3: CASSLVASGYNEQFF. DNA for the CDR3: TGCGCCAGCAGCTTGGTGGCTAGCGGGTACAATGAGCAGTTCTTC. The complete variable domain, with remaining parts taken from reference TRBV5-1 and TRBJ2-1, reads KAGVTQTPRYLIKTRGQQVTLSCSPISGHRSVSWYQQTPGQGLQFLFEYFSETQRNKGNFPGRFSGRQFSNSRSEMNVSTLELGDSALYLCASSLVASGYNEQFFGPGTRLTVL.

This clonotype turned up a few times. The chain combines TRBV5-4 with TRBJ1-1; the match to TRBD1 covers 7 bases. Germline V lookup: CDR1 SGHNT, CDR2 YYREEE (reference sequence). The CDR3 runs to 16 residues. The V segment lost 0 bases and the J segment 4 bases; nucleotides outside the gene matches: 9. The CDR3 nucleotides read TGTGCCAGCAGCTTGGGAAACAGGGGTGAAGTCACTGAAGCTTTCTTT. This encodes CASSLGNRGEVTEAFF.

J is TRBJ2-1 and V is TRBV20-1; 9 nucleotides match TRBD2. The trim removed 5 bases at V and 5 bases at J, leaving 7 bases unmatched. Germline-derived CDR1 and CDR2 are DFQATT and SNEGSKA (reference sequence). The CDR3 loop spans 14 amino acids. The CDR3 bases are TGCAGTGCTGAGCTTCAGCGGGGGGACAATGAGCAGTTCTTC. It yields the protein CSAELQRGDNEQFF.

Only a few counts were recorded for this clonotype. The chain has TRBV10-3 and TRBJ2-5, with 8 bases matching TRBD2. The length of the CDR3 is 15 residues. CDR1 and CDR2 (germline): ENHRY, SYGVKD. Losses at the gene ends were 5 bases for V and 5 bases for J; bases not matched to a gene: 10. CDR3 amino acids: CAISPSGSNRETQYF. The CDR3, as DNA: TGTGCCATCAGTCCTAGCGGGTCTAATCGGGAGACCCAGTACTTC.

This clonotype was observed a handful of times. The genes are TRBV20-1 and TRBJ1-1; D is undetermined. CDR3 length: 15 amino acids. CDR1 is DFQATT and CDR2 is SNEGSKA in the germline V gene (reference sequence). V was cut by 6 bases and J by 0 bases, with 17 bases left in between. CDR3 residues: CSAEMYSGMNTEAFF. Written as DNA, the CDR3 is TGCAGTGCCGAGATGTACAGCGGCATGAACACTGAAGCTTTCTTT.

About this clonotype: A clone one base away is much larger, so this may be a read error. The V and J genes are TRBV6-4 and TRBJ2-1; 10 nucleotides align to TRBD2. V lost 2 bases and J lost 6; bases outside the gene matches: 4. The CDR3 contains 15 residues. From germline, CDR1 is MRHNA and CDR2 SNTAGT. The CDR3 DNA sequence: TGTGCCAGCAGTGACGGGGCTAGCGGGGGCAATGAGCAGTTCTTC. It codes for CASSDGASGGNEQFF.

In its sample, this clonotype was seen a few times. The chain recombines TRBV6-1 with TRBJ1-1; the D is unclear. Looked up from germline, CDR1 is MNHNS and CDR2 is SASEGT. Deletions cut 0 bases from V and 7 bases from J, with 9 bases between. The CDR3 sequence is 13 residues long. The CDR3 nucleotides read TGTGCCAGCAGTGAAGCGGGAGCGGGTGAAGCTTTCTTT. It is translated as CASSEAGAGEAFF.

About this clonotype itself: It may be a read error: a sequence one base away is much more abundant. The chain links TRBV11-1 to TRBJ1-5; no firm D call. Germline V gene data show CDR1 as SGHAT and CDR2 as FQDESV (reference sequence). The CDR3 has 13 amino acids. The CDR3 nucleotides read TGTGCCAGCAGCCCTGGACCCAATCGGCCCCAGCATTTT. This gives the protein CASSPGPNRPQHF.

The chain joins TRBV12-3 or TRBV12-4 to TRBJ1-5; no clear D gene. The CDR3 sequence is 15 residues long. V lost 2 bases and J 1 base, leaving 9 bases between the germline ends. The CDR3 here is CASSLNDASNQPQHF. In DNA, the CDR3 is TGTGCCAGCAGTTTAAATGACGCGAGCAATCAGCCCCAGCATTTT.

This clonotype ranks as medium-sized. The chain combines TRBV5-1 with TRBJ1-4; possibly TRBD1 for D (6 bases). The V end was cut by 0 bases, the J end by 3 bases, with 15 bases between. The CDR3 runs 17 residues. Germline V CDR1 and CDR2: SGHRS, YFSETQ. The CDR3 is CASSLGGQGAANEKLFF. The CDR3 nucleotides are TGCGCCAGCAGCTTGGGGGGGCAGGGAGCGGCTAATGAAAAACTGTTTTTT.